The 13 T cell receptor beta chains reported below all come from one sample, sequenced in a study of Ad26.COV2.S vaccination and SARS-CoV-2 variants. Assay used: immunoSEQ multiplex PCR; TCRdb lists only in-frame clones, some missing. The sample has roughly 500,000 clones; approximately 92% are singletons. Stated treatment: some 20 received Ad26.COV2.S at low or high dose, single or two shots; about 5 received placebo; per-sample allocation not given. Collection of the samples took place on day 63 after the first injection of vaccine or placebo. This specimen was peripheral blood, taken in a trial of Ad26.COV2.S vaccine versus placebo. These receptors all come from a person between 18 and 60 years old who received the Ad26.COV2.S COVID-19 vaccine or a placebo.

The chain carries TRBV3-1 (or the pseudogene TRBV3-2) and TRBJ2-4, with D possibly called TRBD1 or TRBD2 (6 bases each). Looked up from germline, CDR1 is LGHDT and CDR2 is YNNKEL (reference sequence). With 8 bases removed from V and 4 bases from J, the gap between germline ends came to 9 bases. The CDR3 covers 12 residues. The CDR3 region has the DNA TGTGCCAGCGAAGGGGGGAAAAACATTCAGTACTTC. As protein: CASEGGKNIQYF.

V is TRBV25-1 and J is TRBJ1-1; TRBD1 aligns across 7 bases. With 4 bases clipped from V and 1 base from J, the junction kept 9 bases outside the gene matches. The CDR3 loop spans 16 amino acids. Germline assignment: CDR1 MGHDK and CDR2 SYGVNS. Here the CDR3 DNA reads TGTGCCAGCAGTGGCCGAACAGGGGCCTGGAACACTGAAGCTTTCTTT. Translation gives CASSGRTGAWNTEAFF.

The V call is TRBV27, the J call TRBJ1-6; 10 bases align to TRBD1. This CDR3 spans 16 amino acids. From germline, CDR1 is MNHEY and CDR2 SMNVEV (reference sequence). The V segment lost 1 base and the J segment 10 bases; nucleotides outside the gene matches: 7. CDR3 in DNA: TGTGCCAGCAGTTTATGGGGGACAGGGGTGGGGTCACCCCTCCACTTT. This sequence encodes CASSLWGTGVGSPLHF.

This chain links TRBV19 with TRBJ1-1; no clear D gene. This CDR3 is 11 amino acids long. Germline V gene data show CDR1 as LNHDA and CDR2 as SQIVND (reference sequence). Trimming took off 3 bases at V and 11 bases at J, with 10 bases between the two ends. The CDR3 DNA is TGTGCCAGTAGTATGGATTTGGGTGCTTTCTTT. This encodes CASSMDLGAFF. Full variable domain (remainder filled in from reference TRBV19 and TRBJ1-1): DGGITQSPKYLFRKEGQNVTLSCEQNLNHDAMYWYRQDPGQGLRLIYYSQIVNDFQKGDIAEGYSVSREKKESFPLTVTSAQKNPTAFYLCASSMDLGAFFGQGTRLTVV.

The chain carries TRBV27 and TRBJ2-7, with 7 bases that match TRBD2. CDR3 size: 15 residues. Germline CDR1 is MNHEY and CDR2 is SMNVEV (reference sequence). V dropped 5 bases and J dropped 4; count of bases not matched to a gene: 11. The CDR3 sequence: CASSPTTGDYYEQYV. CDR3 DNA: TGTGCCAGCAGTCCCACCACCGGGGACTATTACGAGCAGTACGTC.

The CDR3 DNA reads TGTGCCAGCAGCCAAGATCGAAGGGGCCCCCAGCATTTT. This encodes CASSQDRRGPQHF. The chain carries TRBV4-2 and TRBJ1-5; possibly TRBD1 for D (5 bases). Germline CDR1 reads LGHNA; CDR2 reads YNFKEQ. V was cut by 0 bases and J by 10 bases, with 10 bases left in between. The CDR3 loop spans 13 amino acids.

The chain joins TRBV30 to TRBJ2-5, with TRBD1 as a possible D gene (7 bases). This CDR3 comprises 14 residues. V was cut by 0 bases and J by 5 bases, with 13 bases left in between. CDR1 GTSNPN and CDR2 SVGIG come from the germline V gene (reference sequence). The CDR3 nucleotides read TGTGCCTGGAGTGTACAGGGGAGGCAGGAGACCCAGTACTTC. This encodes CAWSVQGRQETQYF. The variable domain in full, with the rest retrieved from reference TRBV30 and TRBJ2-5, is SQTIHQWPATLVQPVGSPLSLECTVEGTSNPNLYWYRQAAGRGLQLLFYSVGIGQISSEVPQNLSASRPQDRQFILSSKKLLLSDSGFYLCAWSVQGRQETQYFGPGTRLLVL.

The V and J genes are TRBV4-1 and TRBJ2-4, with TRBD2 identical over 10 bases. The CDR3 is 18 amino acids. The junction had 9 bases not matched to a gene; V was cut back by 1 base and J by 3 bases. Germline values: CDR1 MGHRA, CDR2 YSYEKL. The CDR3 DNA reads TGCGCCAGCAGCCAAGGATTGCTAGCGGGAGCCGGCAAAAACATTCAGTACTTC. Its translation: CASSQGLLAGAGKNIQYF.

This clone was counted only a few times. V usage is TRBV27 and J usage is TRBJ2-3; no reliable D call. Germline CDR1 MNHEY, CDR2 SMNVEV (reference sequence). The V gene lost 2 bases and the J gene lost 2 bases, with 5 bases spanning the gap. This CDR3 is built from 13 residues. The CDR3 DNA follows: TGTGCCAGCAGTTTAAGCTACACAGATACGCAGTATTTT. Translation gives CASSLSYTDTQYF.

This clone has a single count. V is TRBV6-8 and J is TRBJ1-3; no clear D gene. This CDR3 is 14 amino acids long. V gave up 8 bases and J gave up 0 bases, with 11 bases separating them. Germline CDR1 is MNHGY and CDR2 is SAAAGT. The CDR3 loop is CASGVFCSGNTIYF. The CDR3 DNA follows: TGTGCCAGCGGCGTCTTTTGCTCTGGAAACACCATATATTTT.

The gene calls are TRBV24-1 and TRBJ2-3; 8 bases agree with TRBD2. After removal of 5 bases from V and 1 base from J, the junction contained 1 base not matched to a gene. Germline V gene sequence: CDR1 KGHDR, CDR2 SFDVKD. This CDR3 has 14 residues. The DNA for the CDR3 is TGTGCCACCAGTGCAGCGGGGGGCACAGATACGCAGTATTTT. This gives the protein CATSAAGGTDTQYF.

J is TRBJ2-3 and V is TRBV19; 9 bases are shared with TRBD1. V lost 5 bases, J lost 5 bases, and 8 bases stayed unmatched. There are 15 residues in the CDR3. Germline loops: CDR1 LNHDA, CDR2 SQIVND (reference sequence). The DNA for the CDR3 is TGTGCCAGTAGTGTCGACAGGGGGACGAGAGATACGCAGTATTTT. This codes for CASSVDRGTRDTQYF.

The V call is TRBV7-9, the J call TRBJ1-2, with D perhaps matching TRBD1 (6 bases). CDR1 is SEHNR, CDR2 FQNEAQ, per germline (reference sequence). The V end lost 1 base, the J end lost 6 bases, and 12 bases lay between the germline ends. The CDR3 has 14 residues. The CDR3 region is CASSLGGDIDGYTF. Written as DNA, the CDR3 is TGTGCCAGCAGCTTAGGAGGGGACATAGATGGCTACACCTTC.